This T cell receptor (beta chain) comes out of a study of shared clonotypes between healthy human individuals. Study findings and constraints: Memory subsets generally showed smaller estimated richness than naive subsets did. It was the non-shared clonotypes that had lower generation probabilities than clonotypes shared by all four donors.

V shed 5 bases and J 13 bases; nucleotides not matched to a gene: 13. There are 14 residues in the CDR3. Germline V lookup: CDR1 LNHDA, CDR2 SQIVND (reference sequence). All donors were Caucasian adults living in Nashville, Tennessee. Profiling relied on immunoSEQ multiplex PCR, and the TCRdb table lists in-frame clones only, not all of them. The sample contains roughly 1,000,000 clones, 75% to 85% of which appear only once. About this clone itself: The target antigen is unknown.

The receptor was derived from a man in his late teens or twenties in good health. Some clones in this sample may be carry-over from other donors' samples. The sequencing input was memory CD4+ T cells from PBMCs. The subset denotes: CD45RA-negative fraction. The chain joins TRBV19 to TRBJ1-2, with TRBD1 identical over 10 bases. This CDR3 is CASSDTPGQGRSTF. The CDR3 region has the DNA TGTGCCAGTAGTGACACTCCGGGACAGGGGAGATCCACCTTC.